This T cell receptor (beta chain) is from a study of shared clonotypes between healthy human individuals. The CDR3 loop spans 14 amino acids. Trimming pared 2 bases from V and 10 bases from J, leaving 16 bases between. The V gene's germline CDR1 is SGHDT and CDR2 YYEEEE. Only one count was recorded for this clone. This table comes from immunoSEQ multiplex PCR, and its TCRdb copy is limited to in-frame clones, with some not included. The data hold 2 million to 2.5 million clones, with more than 85% observed a single time. This clonotype was obtained from a man aged 18 to 30 in good health. Some clones in this sample may be carry-over from other donors' samples. The chain uses TRBV5-6 and TRBJ2-1, with unresolved D. Sequencing was performed on naive CD4+ T cells from PBMCs. The subset is: CD45RA+ positively selected. In DNA form, the CDR3 reads TGTGCCAGCAGCTTTGGACGGGTCGTTCAGGAGCAGTTCTTC. Its protein product is CASSFGRVVQEQFF.